Sequencing of this T cell receptor beta chain was carried out in a study of shared clonotypes between healthy human individuals. Splitting of each subset's genomic DNA was done evenly across several immunoSEQ plates. Amplification in unsorted PBMC replicate PCRs started from 250 to 350 ng DNA, which equals approximately 28,000 T cell genomes. As handled by the study authors: ImmunoSEQ only sent back junction sequences with no quality scores, so filtering was done differently. The table came from immunoSEQ multiplex PCR; TCRdb's copy has only in-frame clones and leaves some out. V, J and clone size reflect that table, while D and trimming were determined from the DNA. The profile shows about 470,000 clones, about four fifths of them singletons. This sequence originates from a woman between 35 and 50 years old in good health. Some clones in this sample may be carry-over from other donors' samples. The sample taken for sequencing was PBMCs.

The CDR3 nucleotides are TGCGCCAGCAGCTTGGTAGGGGGTGCGGAGACCCAGTACTTC. Protein: CASSLVGGAETQYF. The chain joins TRBV5-1 to TRBJ2-5, with TRBD1 as a possible D gene (6 bases). Germline V gives CDR1 SGHRS, CDR2 YFSETQ. The V gene lost 0 bases and the J gene lost 5 bases, with 11 bases spanning the gap. The CDR3 consists of 14 residues.